The 24 T cell receptor beta chains below come from one sample, sequenced in a study of Ad26.COV2.S vaccination and SARS-CoV-2 variants. Method: immunoSEQ multiplex PCR; TCRdb's copy keeps in-frame clones and lacks some. The sample carries a few hundred thousand clones, 75% to 95% recorded once. Regarding treatment: some 20 received Ad26.COV2.S at low or high dose, single or two shots; five or six received placebo; per-sample allocation not given. Specimen acquisition occurred on day 63 following the initial vaccine or placebo injection. This material consisted of peripheral blood, taken in a trial of Ad26.COV2.S vaccine versus placebo. The receptors come from a person aged 18-65 years who received the Ad26.COV2.S COVID-19 vaccine or a placebo.

The chain links TRBV18 to TRBJ2-5; either TRBD1 or TRBD2 may fit D (5 bases each). The V end lost 3 bases, the J end lost 7 bases, and 12 bases lay between the germline ends. Germline-derived CDR1 and CDR2 are KGHSH and LQKENI. CDR3 length: 13 amino acids. Here the CDR3 reads CASSPTGRGTQYF. The CDR3 nucleotides are TGTGCCAGCTCACCCACGGGGCGCGGGACCCAGTACTTC.

V and J are TRBV6-5 and TRBJ1-1, with 7 positions matching TRBD1. Losses at the gene ends were 0 bases for V and 7 bases for J; bases not matched to a gene: 5. CDR1 and CDR2 (germline): MNHEY, SVGAGI. This CDR3 region has 14 residues. CDR3 protein: CASSYSGQDLEAFF. In DNA, the CDR3 is TGTGCCAGCAGTTACTCCGGACAGGACCTTGAAGCTTTCTTT.

The V and J genes are TRBV21-1 and TRBJ2-7; the table's D call, TRBD2, was not checked against the DNA. TRBV21-1 is given as a pseudogene. This CDR3 region has 14 residues. This chain's CDR3 is CASSKIQGADEQYF. The CDR3 DNA sequence: TGTGCCAGCAGCAAAATACAAGGAGCGGACGAGCAGTACTTC.

V is TRBV27 and J is TRBJ2-1; D is unclear. This CDR3 region has 13 residues. Trimming pared 5 bases from V and 3 bases from J, leaving 8 bases between. The germline gives CDR1 MNHEY, CDR2 SMNVEV (reference sequence). The CDR3 reads CASSDANYNEQFF. The CDR3 bases are TGTGCCAGCAGTGATGCCAACTACAATGAGCAGTTCTTC.

The chain has TRBV7-2 and TRBJ2-3; tentatively, D is TRBD2 (6 bases). The V gene's germline CDR1 is SGHTA and CDR2 FQGNSA. This CDR3 spans 17 amino acids. The ends were cut back, 0 bases at V and 5 bases at J, with 18 bases in the middle. CDR3 in amino acids: CASSLAPISGGIDTQYF. The CDR3 coding sequence is TGTGCCAGCAGCTTAGCCCCCATAAGCGGAGGGATAGATACGCAGTATTTT.

The chain employs TRBV7-2 and TRBJ1-2; TRBD1 is a possible D gene (5 bases). V was trimmed by 2 bases and J by 3 bases, leaving 10 bases between them. Germline lookup yields CDR1 SGHTA and CDR2 FQGNSA. This CDR3 region has 14 residues. The CDR3 sequence: CASSLLGDYYGYTF. CDR3 nucleotides: TGTGCCAGCAGCTTATTAGGGGATTACTATGGCTACACCTTC.

This chain joins TRBV27 and TRBJ2-5; D ambiguous. The length of the CDR3 is 13 residues. Germline V CDR1 and CDR2: MNHEY, SMNVEV (reference sequence). Between the trimmed V and J ends, which lost 2 bases and 5 bases, there was a span of 9 bases. Written as DNA, the CDR3 is TGTGCCAGCAGTTTAAGGGTTCTTGAGACCCAGTACTTC. As protein: CASSLRVLETQYF.

As for this clone: This same CDR3 is encoded by further DNA sequences in the sample. The V call is TRBV5-4, the J call TRBJ2-7; either TRBD1 or TRBD2 may supply D (5 bases each). This CDR3 spans 12 amino acids. Germline CDR1 SGHNT, CDR2 YYREEE (reference sequence). Deletions cut 4 bases from V and 4 bases from J, with 9 bases between. The CDR3 reads CASSRGVYEQYF. The CDR3 bases are TGTGCCAGCAGCAGAGGGGTGTACGAGCAGTACTTC.

This chain joins TRBV7-2 and TRBJ1-4, with TRBD1 matching over 7 bases. Germline loops: CDR1 SGHTA, CDR2 FQGNSA. CDR3 size: 14 residues. Unmatched junction bases numbered 7, after V lost 5 bases and J lost 7 bases. The CDR3 bases are TGTGCCAGCAGCACTCGACAGGGTAGTGAAAAACTGTTTTTT. Encoded protein: CASSTRQGSEKLFF.

J is TRBJ1-2 and V is TRBV5-1, with D perhaps matching TRBD1 (6 bases). The CDR3 consists of 14 residues. V gave up 0 bases and J gave up 5 bases, with 11 bases separating them. Germline CDR1 and CDR2: SGHRS and YFSETQ. CDR3 sequence reads: CASSLDRVGYGYTF. The CDR3 nucleotides read TGCGCCAGCAGCTTGGACAGGGTGGGTTATGGCTACACCTTC.

V gene TRBV21-1 combines with J gene TRBJ1-2. TRBV21-1 has pseudogene status. CDR3 length: 12 residues. The CDR3 region has the DNA TGTGCCAGCAGCAAAGCAGGGTTGGGCTACACCTTC. Protein: CASSKAGLGYTF.

A word on this clone: The sample holds other DNA sequences that translate to the same CDR3. This sequence joins TRBV7-9 and TRBJ2-3; D not resolved. CDR1 SEHNR and CDR2 FQNEAQ come from the germline V gene (reference sequence). V lost 1 base, J lost 4 bases, and 3 bases lay in between. The CDR3 totals 12 residues. The DNA for the CDR3 is TGTGCCAGCAGCTTAGTCGCAGATACGCAGTATTTT. Its translation is CASSLVADTQYF.

The chain links TRBV7-9 to TRBJ2-3, with TRBD2 matching 9 bases. The CDR3 totals 15 residues. The V gene's germline CDR1 is SEHNR and CDR2 FQNEAQ (reference sequence). Losses at the gene ends were 2 bases for V and 4 bases for J; bases not matched to a gene: 4. CDR3 DNA: TGTGCCAGCAGCTTACTAGCGGGATCCCCAGATACGCAGTATTTT. Translating gives CASSLLAGSPDTQYF.

J is TRBJ2-7 and V is TRBV6-2 or TRBV6-3, with D perhaps TRBD1 (5 bases). Germline loops: CDR1 MNHEY, CDR2 SVGEGT. The CDR3 contains 14 residues. V lost 2 bases and J lost 0, with 8 bases in between. In DNA form, the CDR3 reads TGTGCCAGCAGTTACCCTGGACACTCCTACGAGCAGTACTTC. It codes for CASSYPGHSYEQYF.

The rearrangement joins TRBV7-2 to TRBJ2-2, with D possibly being TRBD2 (5 bases). Germline V lookup: CDR1 SGHTA, CDR2 FQGNSA. The CDR3 is made up of 14 amino acids. Trimming cost V 1 base and J 5 bases, with 8 bases left between them. CDR3 sequence reads: CASSLVLATGELFF. The CDR3 bases are TGTGCCAGCAGCTTAGTATTAGCGACCGGGGAGCTGTTTTTT. Combining the CDR3 with reference TRBV7-2 and TRBJ2-2 gives the whole variable domain GAGVSQSPSNKVTEKGKDVELRCDPISGHTALYWYRQSLGQGLEFLIYFQGNSAPDKSGLPSDRFSAERTGGSVSTLTIQRTQQEDSAVYLCASSLVLATGELFFGEGSRLTVL.

The chain joins TRBV28 to TRBJ2-7, with D possibly being TRBD2 (6 bases). The CDR3 extends over 13 amino acids. The V gene's germline CDR1 is MDHEN and CDR2 SYDVKM. The V and J ends lost 5 bases and 3 bases respectively, with 11 bases between them. This CDR3 reads CASSAGLRYEQYF. The CDR3 DNA reads as TGTGCCAGCAGTGCGGGACTTCGCTACGAGCAGTACTTC.

A single count supports this clone. This sequence joins TRBV19 and TRBJ2-4, with 7 bases lining up with TRBD2. V was clipped by 3 bases and J by 7 bases; unmatched bases: 3. Germline lookup yields CDR1 LNHDA and CDR2 SQIVND (reference sequence). This CDR3 has 13 residues. The CDR3: CASSMQLANIQYF. In DNA, the CDR3 is TGTGCCAGTAGTATGCAACTAGCGAACATTCAGTACTTC.

V usage is TRBV21-1 and J usage is TRBJ1-5. TRBV21-1 is recorded as a pseudogene. CDR3 length: 12 amino acids. The CDR3 protein is CASSKSREPQHF. Written as DNA, the CDR3 is TGTGCCAGCAGCAAAAGTAGGGAGCCCCAGCATTTT.

This clone was recorded a few times. This chain uses TRBV19 with TRBJ1-3, with TRBD1 matching 9 bases. This CDR3 is built from 14 residues. V lost 8 bases, J lost 2 bases, and 4 bases stayed unmatched. The germline CDR1 and CDR2 sequences are LNHDA and SQIVND (reference sequence). The CDR3 protein is CASATGGPGNTIYF. The CDR3 DNA reads as TGTGCCAGTGCAACAGGGGGCCCTGGAAACACCATATATTTT.

The chain has TRBV9 and TRBJ2-1; 7 nucleotides line up with TRBD2. CDR1 and CDR2 from the germline V gene are SGDLS and YYNGEE. V shed 0 bases and J 7 bases; nucleotides not matched to a gene: 19. There are 19 residues in the CDR3. The CDR3, as DNA: TGTGCCAGCAGCGTAGAAAGGGGCACGAGACTAGCAGATTTTAATGAGCAGTTCTTC. Protein: CASSVERGTRLADFNEQFF.

For the CDR3, the DNA is TGTGCCAGCAGCACGACCAGGAACTGGGATGGCTACACCTTC. Amino acid sequence: CASSTTRNWDGYTF. J is TRBJ1-2 and V is TRBV5-4, with D hard to call. V was trimmed by 4 bases and J by 6 bases, leaving 16 bases between them. Germline values: CDR1 SGHNT, CDR2 YYREEE (reference sequence). The CDR3 is 14 amino acids.

Comment on this clone: The sample carries other DNA sequences with the same CDR3. The chain links TRBV11-2 to TRBJ1-1, with D maybe TRBD1 (6 bases). The V and J ends lost 0 bases and 2 bases respectively, with 7 bases between them. Germline V gene data show CDR1 as SGHAT and CDR2 as FQNNGV. The CDR3 covers 14 residues. The CDR3 reads CASSLEGGNTEAFF. In nucleotides, the CDR3 is TGTGCCAGCAGCTTAGAAGGGGGTAACACTGAAGCTTTCTTT. Filled out from reference TRBV11-2 and TRBJ1-1, the complete variable domain reads EAGVAQSPRYKIIEKRQSVAFWCNPISGHATLYWYQQILGQGPKLLIQFQNNGVVDDSQLPKDRFSAERLKGVDSTLKIQPAKLEDSAVYLCASSLEGGNTEAFFGQGTRLTVV.

This sequence joins TRBV7-2 and TRBJ1-2, with 7 nucleotides matching TRBD1. Germline trimming cut 5 bases from V and 4 bases from J; bases unmatched to any gene: 7. This CDR3 comprises 14 residues. Germline V gives CDR1 SGHTA, CDR2 FQGNSA. The CDR3 here is CASSPGTASYGYTF. CDR3 sequence (DNA): TGTGCCAGCAGCCCGGGGACAGCCTCCTATGGCTACACCTTC.

V gene TRBV11-3 combines with J gene TRBJ2-2, with TRBD1 matching 8 bases. The CDR3 contains 16 residues. V dropped 0 bases and J dropped 6; count of bases not matched to a gene: 6. Germline V gene lookup returns CDR1 SGHNT and CDR2 YENEEA. CDR3 in amino acids: CASSLDGTGDAGELFF. The CDR3 DNA sequence: TGTGCCAGCAGCTTAGACGGGACAGGAGACGCCGGGGAGCTGTTTTTT.